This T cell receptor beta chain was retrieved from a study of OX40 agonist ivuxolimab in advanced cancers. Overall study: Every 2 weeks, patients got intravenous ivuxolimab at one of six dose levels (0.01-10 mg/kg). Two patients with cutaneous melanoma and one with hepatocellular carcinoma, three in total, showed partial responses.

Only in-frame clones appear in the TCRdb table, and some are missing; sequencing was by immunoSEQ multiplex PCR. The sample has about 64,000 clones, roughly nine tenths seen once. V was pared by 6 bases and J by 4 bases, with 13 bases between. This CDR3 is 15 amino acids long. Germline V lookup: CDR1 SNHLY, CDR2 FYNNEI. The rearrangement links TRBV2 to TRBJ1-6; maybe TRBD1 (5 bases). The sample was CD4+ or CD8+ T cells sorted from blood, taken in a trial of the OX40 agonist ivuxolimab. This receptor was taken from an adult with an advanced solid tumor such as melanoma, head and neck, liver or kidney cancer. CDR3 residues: CASRAGTAYNSPLHF. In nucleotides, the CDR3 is TGTGCCAGCAGGGCCGGGACGGCATATAATTCACCCCTCCACTTT.